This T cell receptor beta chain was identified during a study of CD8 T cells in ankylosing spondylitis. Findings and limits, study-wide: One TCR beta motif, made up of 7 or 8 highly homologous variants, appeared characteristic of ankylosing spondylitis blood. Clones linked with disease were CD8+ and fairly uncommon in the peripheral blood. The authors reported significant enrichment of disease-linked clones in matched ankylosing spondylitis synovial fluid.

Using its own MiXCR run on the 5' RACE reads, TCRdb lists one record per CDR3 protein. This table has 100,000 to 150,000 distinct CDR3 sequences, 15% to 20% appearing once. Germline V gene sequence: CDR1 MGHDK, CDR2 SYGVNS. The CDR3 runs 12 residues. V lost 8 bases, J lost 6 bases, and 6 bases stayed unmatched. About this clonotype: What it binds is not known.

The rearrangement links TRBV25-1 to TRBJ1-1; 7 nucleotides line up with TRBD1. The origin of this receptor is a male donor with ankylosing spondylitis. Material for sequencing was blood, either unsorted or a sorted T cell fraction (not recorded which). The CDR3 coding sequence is TGTGCCAGCGAGGGGGCGAAGGCTGAAGCTTTCTTT. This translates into CASEGAKAEAFF.